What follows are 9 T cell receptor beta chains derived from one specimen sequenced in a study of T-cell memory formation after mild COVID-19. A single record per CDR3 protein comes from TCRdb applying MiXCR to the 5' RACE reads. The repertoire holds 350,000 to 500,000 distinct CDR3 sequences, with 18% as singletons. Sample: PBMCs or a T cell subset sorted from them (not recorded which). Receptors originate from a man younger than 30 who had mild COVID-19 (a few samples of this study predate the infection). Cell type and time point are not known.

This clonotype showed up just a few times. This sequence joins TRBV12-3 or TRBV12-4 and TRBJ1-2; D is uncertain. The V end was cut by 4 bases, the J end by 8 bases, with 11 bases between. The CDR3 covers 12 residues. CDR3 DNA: TGTGCCAGCAGTTCCCCTCCGGTCGGCTACACCTTC. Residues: CASSSPPVGYTF.

The CDR3 DNA is TGTGCCAGCAGGACGGGACAGCAGAATGGCTACACCTTC. Protein: CASRTGQQNGYTF. The chain has TRBV7-9 and TRBJ1-2, with 7 bases that match TRBD1. CDR1 is SEHNR, CDR2 FQNEAQ, per germline (reference sequence). CDR3 length equals 13 residues. Trimming took 6 bases from V and 6 from J; bases not matched to a gene: 7. Filled out from reference TRBV7-9 and TRBJ1-2, the complete variable domain reads DTGVSQNPRHKITKRGQNVTFRCDPISEHNRLYWYRQTLGQGPEFLTYFQNEAQLEKSRLLSDRFSAERPKGSFSTLEIQRTEQGDSAMYLCASRTGQQNGYTFGSGTRLTVV.

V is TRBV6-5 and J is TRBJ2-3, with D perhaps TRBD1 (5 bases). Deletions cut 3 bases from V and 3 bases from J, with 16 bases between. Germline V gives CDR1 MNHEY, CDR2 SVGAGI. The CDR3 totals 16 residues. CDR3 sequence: CASSYGAGPQTDTQYF. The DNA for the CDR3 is TGTGCCAGCAGTTATGGGGCAGGGCCTCAAACAGATACGCAGTATTTT.

The CDR3 loop is CASRQTDTQYF. Here the CDR3 DNA reads TGCGCCAGCAGACAAACAGATACGCAGTATTTT. The chain joins TRBV5-1 to TRBJ2-3; D is uncertain. CDR1 SGHRS and CDR2 YFSETQ come from the germline V gene. The CDR3 has 11 residues. Deletions cut 5 bases from V and 3 bases from J, with 4 bases between.

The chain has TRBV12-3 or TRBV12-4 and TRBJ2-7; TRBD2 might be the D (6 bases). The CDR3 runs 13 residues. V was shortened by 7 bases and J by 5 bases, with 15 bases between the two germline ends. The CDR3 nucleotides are TGTGCCAGCACCTCTGGGGGGATCCACGAGCAGTACTTC. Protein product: CASTSGGIHEQYF.

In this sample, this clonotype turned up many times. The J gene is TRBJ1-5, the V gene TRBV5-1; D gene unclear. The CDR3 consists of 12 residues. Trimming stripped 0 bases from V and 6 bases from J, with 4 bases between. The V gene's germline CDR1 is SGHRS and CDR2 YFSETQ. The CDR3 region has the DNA TGCGCCAGCAGCTTGGACCTTCAGCCCCAGCATTTT. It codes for CASSLDLQPQHF.

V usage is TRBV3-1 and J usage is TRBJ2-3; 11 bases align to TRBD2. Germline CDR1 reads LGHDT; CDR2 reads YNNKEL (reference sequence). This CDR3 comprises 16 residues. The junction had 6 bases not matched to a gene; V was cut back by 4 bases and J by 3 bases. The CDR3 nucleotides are TGTGCCAGCAGCCCGGTAGCGGGGGGGATTACAGATACGCAGTATTTT. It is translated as CASSPVAGGITDTQYF.

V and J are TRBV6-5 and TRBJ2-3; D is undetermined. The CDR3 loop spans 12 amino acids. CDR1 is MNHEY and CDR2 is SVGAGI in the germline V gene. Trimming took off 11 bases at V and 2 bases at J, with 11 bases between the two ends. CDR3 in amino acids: CASQNPTDTQYF. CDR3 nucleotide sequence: TGTGCCTCACAAAACCCCACAGATACGCAGTATTTT.

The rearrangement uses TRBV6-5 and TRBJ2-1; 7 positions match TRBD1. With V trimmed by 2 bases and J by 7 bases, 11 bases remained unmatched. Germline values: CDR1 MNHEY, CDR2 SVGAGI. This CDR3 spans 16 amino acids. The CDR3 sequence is CASSYALTGMGNEQFF. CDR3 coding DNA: TGTGCCAGCAGTTACGCCTTGACAGGGATGGGAAATGAGCAGTTCTTC.